This T cell receptor beta chain was sequenced for a study of T-cell memory formation after mild COVID-19. As for the study in general: Among the donors, TCR clusters were largely specific to each donor. Study outcomes and limitations: SARS-CoV-2 specificity of second-wave clones peaking day 37 was unconfirmed.

Of note for this clonotype: Its cognate antigen is unknown.

Sample barcodes and UMIs were carried by the TCR alpha and TCR beta cDNA libraries that 5'RACE generated with constant-segment primers. MiXCR, run by TCRdb on the 5' RACE reads, gives a single entry per CDR3 protein. Altogether about 250,000 distinct CDR3 sequences are present, around 17% being singletons, with the ten largest covering roughly 23%. This receptor was taken from a man younger than 35 who had mild COVID-19 (a few samples of this study predate the infection). Cell type and time point are not known. What was sequenced was PBMCs or a T cell subset sorted from them (not recorded which).

Written as DNA, the CDR3 is TGCGCCAGCAGCTGGCGACAGGGGGCAAACTCTGGGGCCAACGTCCTGACTTTC. It codes for CASSWRQGANSGANVLTF. The chain joins TRBV5-1 to TRBJ2-6; TRBD1 agrees at 10 bases. The J segment lost 0 bases and the V segment lost 3 bases, leaving 6 bases of the junction unmatched. From germline, CDR1 is SGHRS and CDR2 YFSETQ. This CDR3 contains 18 residues.